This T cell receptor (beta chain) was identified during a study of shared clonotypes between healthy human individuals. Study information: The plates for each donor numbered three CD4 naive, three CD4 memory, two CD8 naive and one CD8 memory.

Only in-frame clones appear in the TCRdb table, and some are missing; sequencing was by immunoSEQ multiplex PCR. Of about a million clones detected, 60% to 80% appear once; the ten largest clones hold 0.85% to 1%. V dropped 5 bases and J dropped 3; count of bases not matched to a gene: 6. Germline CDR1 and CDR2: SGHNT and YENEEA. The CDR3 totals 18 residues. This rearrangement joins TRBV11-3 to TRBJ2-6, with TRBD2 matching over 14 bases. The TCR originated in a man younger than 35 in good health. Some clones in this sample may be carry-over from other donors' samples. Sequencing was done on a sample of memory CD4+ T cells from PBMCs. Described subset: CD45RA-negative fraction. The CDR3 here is CASSPGLAGGVGANVLTF. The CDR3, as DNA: TGTGCCAGCAGCCCTGGACTAGCGGGGGGCGTTGGGGCCAACGTCCTGACTTTC.